The 14 T cell receptor beta chains below come from one sample, sequenced in a study of CD8+ T cells in alopecia areata. Sequencing templates came from extracted RNA that was reverse transcribed into cDNA. The protocol was immunoSEQ multiplex PCR, while the TCRdb copy is restricted to in-frame clones and leaves out a portion. The table records 130,000 to 150,000 clones, 62% of them present only once. Material: CD8+ T cells sorted from blood. All receptors derive from a human donor in good health.

This chain uses TRBV14 with TRBJ2-1; no clear D gene. The CDR3 is 15 residues long. V lost 0 bases and J 4 bases, leaving 10 bases between the germline ends. Germline CDR1 is SGHDN and CDR2 is FVKESK. This chain's CDR3 is CASSQDSLFYNEQFF. DNA for the CDR3: TGTGCCAGCAGCCAAGATAGCCTATTTTACAATGAGCAGTTCTTC.

This clone was picked up a small number of times. V is TRBV29-1 and J is TRBJ2-6, with 9 bases that match TRBD1. CDR3 length: 17 amino acids. CDR1 SQVTM and CDR2 ANQGSEA come from the germline V gene. Here the CDR3 DNA reads TGCATAAACGGGGGGACAGGGATTGTCGGTGGGGCCAACGTCCTGACTTTC. This gives the protein CINGGTGIVGGANVLTF.

This clone showed up just a few times. CDR3 in amino acids: CASSVLAGGPGTGELFF. As DNA, the CDR3 is TGCGCCAGCAGCGTGCTAGCGGGAGGGCCGGGTACCGGGGAGCTGTTTTTT. The rearrangement joins TRBV5-1 to TRBJ2-2; 12 nucleotides line up with TRBD2. Per germline, CDR1 SGHRS and CDR2 YFSETQ. Losses at the gene ends were 4 bases for V and 5 bases for J; bases not matched to a gene: 9. The CDR3 spans 17 residues.

This clone occurred a few times. This rearrangement joins TRBV21-1 to TRBJ2-2; the table names TRBD1, a call not compared with the DNA. TRBV21-1 is a known pseudogene. The CDR3 runs to 12 residues. The CDR3 here is CASSQGARELFF. In DNA, the CDR3 is TGTGCCAGCAGTCAGGGGGCCAGGGAGCTGTTTTTT.

This clone came up once. The chain combines TRBV7-9 with TRBJ1-2; D is ambiguous. The CDR3 consists of 13 residues. Trimming took 3 bases from V and 8 from J, leaving 13 bases between them. Germline loops: CDR1 SEHNR, CDR2 FQNEAQ (reference sequence). Here the CDR3 reads CASSLSERRGYTF. CDR3 DNA sequence: TGTGCCAGCAGCTTGTCGGAACGAAGGGGCTACACCTTC.

The V and J genes are TRBV28 and TRBJ1-1, with TRBD1 as a possible D gene (5 bases). Germline loops: CDR1 MDHEN, CDR2 SYDVKM. CDR3 size: 14 residues. V lost 6 bases and J 0 bases, leaving 11 bases between the germline ends. As DNA, the CDR3 is TGTGCCAGCAGGACGGGGCGACTGAACACTGAAGCTTTCTTT. Translated: CASRTGRLNTEAFF.

The chain links TRBV9 to TRBJ2-2, with D perhaps matching TRBD2 (6 bases). Germline V gene lookup returns CDR1 SGDLS and CDR2 YYNGEE. CDR3 size: 16 residues. V lost 4 bases to trimming and J lost 7 bases, with 20 bases between them. The CDR3 sequence is CASSSGGPLYGGELFF. CDR3 in DNA: TGTGCCAGCAGCTCCGGAGGGCCTCTCTATGGCGGGGAGCTGTTTTTT.

This clone has only a few counts. The rearrangement uses TRBV7-9 and TRBJ2-7, with TRBD1 identical over 9 bases. Germline assignment: CDR1 SEHNR and CDR2 FQNEAQ (reference sequence). With V trimmed by 3 bases and J by 3 bases, 9 bases remained unmatched. This CDR3 has 16 amino acids. The CDR3 region is CASSFSPGQGYYEQYF. In DNA, the CDR3 is TGTGCCAGCAGCTTTAGCCCGGGACAGGGCTACTACGAGCAGTACTTC.

This chain joins TRBV27 and TRBJ1-2, with TRBD1 as a possible D gene (6 bases). Trimming took off 4 bases at V and 2 bases at J, with 11 bases between the two ends. CDR3 length equals 14 residues. The germline V gene has CDR1 MNHEY and CDR2 SMNVEV (reference sequence). In DNA, the CDR3 is TGTGCCAGCAGTTCGGGGGGGGCGAACTATGGCTACACCTTC. Translation: CASSSGGANYGYTF.

The chain has TRBV4-1 and TRBJ2-7, with TRBD2 identical over 10 bases. Germline-derived CDR1 and CDR2 are MGHRA and YSYEKL. The CDR3 runs to 14 residues. Unmatched junction bases numbered 4, after V lost 4 bases and J lost 4 bases. In nucleotides, the CDR3 is TGCGCCAGCAGCCCGGGACTAGCGTCATACGAGCAGTACTTC. It translates to CASSPGLASYEQYF.

This clone was observed a few times. The V call is TRBV28, the J call TRBJ2-1; D might be TRBD2 (5 bases). V was cut by 0 bases and J by 1 base, with 10 bases left in between. CDR3 length: 16 residues. CDR1 is MDHEN, CDR2 SYDVKM, per germline. CDR3 sequence (DNA): TGTGCCAGCAGTTTATGGGCTAGCCCATCCTACAATGAGCAGTTCTTC. Translation: CASSLWASPSYNEQFF.

This clone appeared once. The J gene is TRBJ1-1, the V gene TRBV7-8, with no clear D. Germline CDR1 and CDR2: SGHVS and FQNEAQ. This CDR3 spans 15 amino acids. With 1 base removed from V and 0 bases from J, the gap between germline ends came to 9 bases. The CDR3 spells CASSLEGRLNTEAFF. In nucleotides, the CDR3 is TGTGCCAGCAGCTTAGAAGGACGGCTGAACACTGAAGCTTTCTTT.

This chain joins TRBV14 and TRBJ2-1; no firm D call. The CDR3 has 11 amino acids. Germline V CDR1 and CDR2: SGHDN, FVKESK. V lost 1 base and J 7 bases, leaving 2 bases between the germline ends. CDR3 loop: CASSQANEQFF. CDR3 coding DNA: TGTGCCAGCAGCCAAGCGAATGAGCAGTTCTTC. Complete variable domain (other parts from reference TRBV14 and TRBJ2-1): EAGVTQFPSHSVIEKGQTVTLRCDPISGHDNLYWYRRVMGKEIKFLLHFVKESKQDESGMPNNRFLAERTGGTYSTLKVQPAELEDSGVYFCASSQANEQFFGPGTRLTVL.

CDR3 residues: CASSPKDREEDEKLFF. As DNA, the CDR3 is TGTGCCAGCAGCCCCAAGGACAGGGAGGAGGATGAAAAACTGTTTTTT. The rearrangement links TRBV7-3 to TRBJ1-4, with TRBD1 matching over 8 bases. Losses at the gene ends were 5 bases for V and 6 bases for J; bases not matched to a gene: 11. Germline values: CDR1 SGHTA, CDR2 FQGTGA. The CDR3 runs to 16 residues.